This TCR beta chain was sequenced for a study of Graves' ophthalmopathy and Graves' hyperthyroidism. For repertoire sequencing, the TCR beta CDR3 regions were amplified from RNA transcripts. HTBI-primed first-round RT-PCR preceded second-round multiplex PCR. From the multiplex PCR reads, TCRdb called clonotypes with MiXCR, one entry per CDR3 protein. The sample has approximately 700,000 distinct CDR3 sequences, under 50% seen once. On this clonotype itself: Antigen unknown. Just one base apart from a much larger clone, this may be a read error.

Findings and caveats of the study: Ophthalmopathy and stable hyperthyroidism were discriminated by a 13-signature model, with 85% to 90% sensitivity and 81.08% specificity.

With 4 bases clipped from V and 13 bases from J, the junction kept 11 bases outside the gene matches. Germline V lookup: CDR1 LNHDA, CDR2 SQIVND (reference sequence). The CDR3 length is 15 residues. In this cohort, patients with other autoimmune diseases, uncontrolled infections, pregnancy or lactation were excluded. Orbital computed tomography, together with clinical symptoms, serum thyroxine, TRAb and thyroid ultrasound, was used for diagnosis. The PBMCs used were ones drawn from approximately 9.9 ml of fresh peripheral blood. The rearrangement joins TRBV19 to TRBJ2-5, with 14 bases identical to TRBD2. The receptor was derived from an adult man with Graves' ophthalmopathy. The sequencing input was peripheral blood. The CDR3 loop is CASSTGTSGSNERYF. Here the CDR3 DNA reads TGTGCCAGTAGTACAGGGACTAGCGGGAGTAACGAGCGGTACTTC.